Following are 5 T cell receptor beta chains from one sample sequenced in a study of blood T cell repertoires in COVID-19. Generated by immunoSEQ multiplex PCR, the TCRdb table keeps only in-frame clones and is missing some. The sample has about 280,000 clones; about four fifths are singletons. The material sequenced was PBMCs or T cells enriched from blood (not recorded which). Receptors were obtained from a middle-aged man who had been exposed to COVID-19.

The chain links TRBV4-1 to TRBJ2-7; 8 bases map to TRBD1. Germline-derived CDR1 and CDR2 are MGHRA and YSYEKL. The CDR3 is made up of 15 amino acids. J gave up 3 bases and V 4 bases, and 8 bases lay outside the gene matches. The CDR3 region has the DNA TGCGCCAGCAGCCGGTCCGGGACAGGAGACTACGAGCAGTACTTC. This translates into CASSRSGTGDYEQYF.

V is TRBV6-6 and J is TRBJ1-2; TRBD1 is a possible D gene (5 bases). Trimming took 2 bases from V and 5 from J, leaving 12 bases between them. The germline gives CDR1 MNHNY, CDR2 SVGAGI (reference sequence). The length of the CDR3 is 14 residues. CDR3 sequence reads: CASSYTGSRYGYTF. CDR3 in DNA: TGTGCCAGCAGTTACACAGGTTCCCGGTATGGCTACACCTTC.

This sequence joins TRBV9 and TRBJ1-6; 7 bases fit TRBD1. The CDR3 runs to 18 residues. V dropped 6 bases and J dropped 14; count of bases not matched to a gene: 26. Germline lookup yields CDR1 SGDLS and CDR2 YYNGEE. This CDR3 is CASNSGTVLEQARGSLHF. As DNA, the CDR3 is TGTGCCAGCAATTCCGGGACAGTACTTGAACAAGCACGAGGGTCCCTCCACTTT.

This clone appeared a few times. The V call is TRBV5-4, the J call TRBJ2-3; 9 positions agree with TRBD1. CDR1 is SGHNT and CDR2 is YYREEE in the germline V gene (reference sequence). This CDR3 contains 15 residues. The junction had 2 bases not matched to a gene; V was cut back by 0 bases and J by 3 bases. DNA for the CDR3: TGTGCCAGCAGCTTGGGACAGGGGGGTACAGATACGCAGTATTTT. It translates to CASSLGQGGTDTQYF.

For the CDR3, the DNA is TGTGCCTGGAGCTTGACAACTTCCTACGAGCAGTACTTC. Its translation: CAWSLTTSYEQYF. The rearrangement joins TRBV30 to TRBJ2-7; D gene unclear. Trimming shortened V by 3 bases and J by 1 base, and 10 bases separated the two germline ends. Germline-derived CDR1 and CDR2 are GTSNPN and SVGIG (reference sequence). CDR3 size: 13 residues.